Given below is one TCR beta chain in context. The antigen remains undetermined. These data originate in a study of cytomegalovirus exposure and HLA in healthy donors. About the study: Previous work identified roughly 120 million unique TCR beta sequences from approximately 190 million T cells. General study findings and limits: Further analysis was carried out later, and it showed several of the most significant clusters appearing linked to common viral pathogens.

Primers for the PCR totalled 60 Vbeta and 13 Jbeta. Per the original data handling: Later, 65 million to 85 million unique TCR beta chains were counted in an analysis, and roughly 11 million of them were shared. Assay used: immunoSEQ multiplex PCR; TCRdb lists only in-frame clones, some missing. From that table come the V and J calls and clone size; the DNA was used to work out D and trimming. This repertoire shows 110,000 or so clones, around 81% found once; its top ten account for 2.2%. Germline lookup yields CDR1 SQVTM and CDR2 ANQGSEA. V was shortened by 2 bases and J by 0 bases, with 10 bases between the two germline ends. The CDR3 sequence is 14 residues long.

The origin of this receptor is a woman aged 25 to 39 in good health and CMV-seronegative. Source material: PBMCs. The gene calls are TRBV29-1 and TRBJ1-2; perhaps TRBD1 as D (6 bases). This CDR3 is CSVELAGANYGYTF. The CDR3 nucleotides are TGCAGCGTTGAATTGGCAGGGGCTAACTATGGCTACACCTTC.